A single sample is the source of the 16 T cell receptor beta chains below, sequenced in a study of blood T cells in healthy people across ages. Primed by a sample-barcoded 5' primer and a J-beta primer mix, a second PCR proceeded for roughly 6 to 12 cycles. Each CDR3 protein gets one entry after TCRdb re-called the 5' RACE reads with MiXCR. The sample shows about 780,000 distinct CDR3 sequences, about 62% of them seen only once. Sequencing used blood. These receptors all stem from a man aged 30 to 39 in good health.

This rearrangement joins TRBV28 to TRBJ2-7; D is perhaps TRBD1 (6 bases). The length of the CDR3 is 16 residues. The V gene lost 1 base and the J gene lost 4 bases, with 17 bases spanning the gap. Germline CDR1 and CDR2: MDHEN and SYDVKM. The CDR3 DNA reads TGTGCCAGCAGTTTATCATCTTCAGGGGCCGGGTACGAGCAGTACTTC. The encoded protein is CASSLSSSGAGYEQYF.

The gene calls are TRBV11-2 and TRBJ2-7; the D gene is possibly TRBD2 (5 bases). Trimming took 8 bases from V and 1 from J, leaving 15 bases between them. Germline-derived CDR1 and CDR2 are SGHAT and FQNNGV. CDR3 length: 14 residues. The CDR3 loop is CASGGTASSYEQYF. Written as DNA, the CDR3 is TGTGCCAGCGGAGGAACCGCGAGTTCCTACGAGCAGTACTTC. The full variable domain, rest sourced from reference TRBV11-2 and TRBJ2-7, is EAGVAQSPRYKIIEKRQSVAFWCNPISGHATLYWYQQILGQGPKLLIQFQNNGVVDDSQLPKDRFSAERLKGVDSTLKIQPAKLEDSAVYLCASGGTASSYEQYFGPGTRLTVT.

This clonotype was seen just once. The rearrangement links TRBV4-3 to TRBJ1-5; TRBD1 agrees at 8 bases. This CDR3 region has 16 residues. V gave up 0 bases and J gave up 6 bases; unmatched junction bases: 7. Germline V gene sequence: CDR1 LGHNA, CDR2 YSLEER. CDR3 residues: CASSQDKAGGSQPQHF. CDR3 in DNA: TGCGCCAGCAGCCAAGATAAGGCAGGGGGCAGTCAGCCCCAGCATTTT.

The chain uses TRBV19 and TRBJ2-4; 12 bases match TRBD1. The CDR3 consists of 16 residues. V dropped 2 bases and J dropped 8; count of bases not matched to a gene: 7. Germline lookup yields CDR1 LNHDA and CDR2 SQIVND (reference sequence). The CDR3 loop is CASSINRDRGRDIQYF. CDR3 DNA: TGTGCCAGTAGTATAAACCGGGACAGGGGGCGAGACATTCAGTACTTC.

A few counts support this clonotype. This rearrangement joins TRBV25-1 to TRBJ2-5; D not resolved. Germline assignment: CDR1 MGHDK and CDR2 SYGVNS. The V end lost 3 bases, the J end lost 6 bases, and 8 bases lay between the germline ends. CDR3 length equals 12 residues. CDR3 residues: CASSDQFQTQYF. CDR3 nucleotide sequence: TGTGCCAGCAGTGACCAATTTCAGACCCAGTACTTC.

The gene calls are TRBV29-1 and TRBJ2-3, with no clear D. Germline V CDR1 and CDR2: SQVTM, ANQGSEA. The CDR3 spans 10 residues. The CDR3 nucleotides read TGCAGTGGGTACACAGATACGCAGTATTTT. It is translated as CSGYTDTQYF.

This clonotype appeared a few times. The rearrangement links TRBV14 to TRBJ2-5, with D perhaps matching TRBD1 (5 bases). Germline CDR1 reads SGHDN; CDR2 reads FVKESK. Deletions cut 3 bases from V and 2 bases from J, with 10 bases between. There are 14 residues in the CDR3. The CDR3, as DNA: TGTGCCAGCAGCCACGAGACAGCACAAGAGACCCAGTACTTC. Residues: CASSHETAQETQYF.

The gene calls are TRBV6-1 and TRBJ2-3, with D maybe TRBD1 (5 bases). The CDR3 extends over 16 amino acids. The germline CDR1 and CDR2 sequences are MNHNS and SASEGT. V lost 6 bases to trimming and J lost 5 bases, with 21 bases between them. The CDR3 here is CASRRSQAVGGDTQYF. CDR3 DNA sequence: TGTGCCAGCAGGAGGTCACAGGCCGTAGGTGGAGATACGCAGTATTTT.

CDR3 in amino acids: CSARPTGDEKLFF. The CDR3 coding sequence is TGCAGTGCTAGACCGACAGGGGATGAAAAACTGTTTTTT. The chain couples TRBV20-1 to TRBJ1-4; 8 bases match TRBD1. This CDR3 has 13 residues. V was clipped by 2 bases and J by 6 bases; unmatched bases: 2. CDR1 and CDR2 (germline): DFQATT, SNEGSKA (reference sequence).

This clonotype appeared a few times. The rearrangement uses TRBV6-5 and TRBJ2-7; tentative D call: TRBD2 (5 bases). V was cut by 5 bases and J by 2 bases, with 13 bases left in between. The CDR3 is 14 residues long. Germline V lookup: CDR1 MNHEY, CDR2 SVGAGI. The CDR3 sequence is CASSASRGTYEQYF. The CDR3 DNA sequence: TGTGCCAGCAGTGCGAGCCGGGGTACCTACGAGCAGTACTTC.

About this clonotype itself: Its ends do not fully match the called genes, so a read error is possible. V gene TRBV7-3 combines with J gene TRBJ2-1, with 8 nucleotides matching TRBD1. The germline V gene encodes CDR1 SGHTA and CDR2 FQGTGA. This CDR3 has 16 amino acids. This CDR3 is CASSSGDRLGRNKQFF. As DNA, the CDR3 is TGTGCCAGCAGCTCGGGGGACAGGTTGGGTCGCAATAAGCAGTTCTTC. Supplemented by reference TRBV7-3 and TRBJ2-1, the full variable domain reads GAGVSQTPSNKVTEKGKYVELRCDPISGHTALYWYRQSLGQGPEFLIYFQGTGAADDSGLPNDRFFAVRPEGSVSTLKIQRTERGDSAVYLCASSSGDRLGRNKQFFGPGTRLTVL.

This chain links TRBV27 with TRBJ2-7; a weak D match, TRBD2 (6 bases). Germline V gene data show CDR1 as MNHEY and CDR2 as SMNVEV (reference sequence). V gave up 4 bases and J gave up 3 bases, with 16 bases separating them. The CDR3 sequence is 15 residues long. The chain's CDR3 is CASSSPASTSYEQYF. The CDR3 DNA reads TGTGCCAGCAGTTCCCCAGCATCGACTAGCTACGAGCAGTACTTC.

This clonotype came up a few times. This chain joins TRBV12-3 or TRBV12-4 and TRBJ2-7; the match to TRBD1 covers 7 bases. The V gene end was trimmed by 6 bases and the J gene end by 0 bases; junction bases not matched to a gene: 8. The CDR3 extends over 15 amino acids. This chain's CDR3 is CASSLTGAPSYEQYF. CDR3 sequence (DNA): TGTGCCAGCAGCCTTACAGGGGCCCCCTCCTACGAGCAGTACTTC.

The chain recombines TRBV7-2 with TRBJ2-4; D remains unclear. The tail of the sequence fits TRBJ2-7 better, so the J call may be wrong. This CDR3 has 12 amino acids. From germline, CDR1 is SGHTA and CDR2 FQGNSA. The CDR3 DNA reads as TGTGCCAGCAGCAAACAGCTCGGCGAGCAGTACTTC. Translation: CASSKQLGEQYF.

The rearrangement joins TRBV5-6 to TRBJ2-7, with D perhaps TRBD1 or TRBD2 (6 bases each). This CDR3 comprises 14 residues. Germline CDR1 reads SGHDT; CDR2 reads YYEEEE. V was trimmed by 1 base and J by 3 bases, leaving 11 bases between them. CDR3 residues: CASSLIGGLYEQYF. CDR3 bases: TGTGCCAGCAGCTTGATAGGGGGACTCTACGAGCAGTACTTC. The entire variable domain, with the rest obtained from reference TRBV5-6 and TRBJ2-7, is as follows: DAGVTQSPTHLIKTRGQQVTLRCSPKSGHDTVSWYQQALGQGPQFIFQYYEEEERQRGNFPDRFSGHQFPNYSSELNVNALLLGDSALYLCASSLIGGLYEQYFGPGTRLTVT.

CDR3 protein: CAISGLYEQYF. CDR3 sequence (DNA): TGTGCCATCAGTGGGCTATACGAGCAGTACTTC. The V call is TRBV10-3, the J call TRBJ2-7; D is unclear. The length of the CDR3 is 11 residues. Trimming removed 4 bases from V and 4 bases from J, with 5 bases in between. Germline assignment: CDR1 ENHRY and CDR2 SYGVKD.